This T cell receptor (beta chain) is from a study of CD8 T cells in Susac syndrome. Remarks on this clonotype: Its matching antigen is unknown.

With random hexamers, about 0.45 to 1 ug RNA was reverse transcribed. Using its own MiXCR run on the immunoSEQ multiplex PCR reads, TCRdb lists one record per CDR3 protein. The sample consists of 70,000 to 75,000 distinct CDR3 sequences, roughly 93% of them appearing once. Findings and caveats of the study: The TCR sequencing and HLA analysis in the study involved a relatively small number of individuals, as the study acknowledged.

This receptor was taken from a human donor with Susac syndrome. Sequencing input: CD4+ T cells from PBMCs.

Written as DNA, the CDR3 is TGTGCCAGCAGTCCATTCTATGAGGGGGCGGGTCAGCCCCAGCATTTT. It specifies CASSPFYEGAGQPQHF. The V gene is TRBV28, the J gene TRBJ1-5; TRBD1 aligns across 7 bases. V shed 5 bases, J shed 6 bases, and the junction held 13 bases outside the gene matches. The germline V gene encodes CDR1 MDHEN and CDR2 SYDVKM. The CDR3 length is 16 residues.